The sequence of this T cell receptor beta chain was determined in a study of CD8+ T cells in alopecia areata. Germline CDR1 reads SEHNR; CDR2 reads FQNEAQ (reference sequence). The CDR3 consists of 14 residues. Trimming cost V 4 bases and J 10 bases; bases outside gene matches: 6. Comments on this clone: Its antigen remains unidentified.

Sequencing templates came from extracted RNA that was reverse transcribed into cDNA. TCRdb keeps only in-frame clones here, not all; method: immunoSEQ multiplex PCR. The repertoire has about 250,000 clones, around three fifths of them found once; the top ten carry about 0.89%. Study-level results: Scalp sample data also include resident alphabeta T cells from normal skin.

As for treatment: oral pan-JAK inhibitor, 5-10 mg twice daily. Starting from PBMCs, sorting isolated CD4+ and CD8+ T cells. This rearrangement joins TRBV7-9 to TRBJ1-6, with TRBD1 matching over 8 bases. The receptor comes from a human donor with alopecia areata. The input for sequencing was CD4+ T cells sorted from blood, taken at roughly week 53, from a patient treated with tofacitinib. The CDR3 loop reads CASSSGQVGSPLHF. The DNA for the CDR3 is TGTGCCAGCAGCTCGGGACAGGTCGGATCACCCCTCCACTTT.